The sequence of this T cell receptor beta chain was determined in a study of T cells in Graves' hyperthyroidism and ophthalmopathy. Amplification of TCR beta CDR3 regions used RNA as the template. First-round RT-PCR with HTBI primers amplified the TCR CDR3 region. In TCRdb, the multiplex PCR reads were re-called with MiXCR into one record per CDR3 protein. The table has more than 300,000 distinct CDR3 sequences, less than 20% seen once. Trimming cost V 4 bases and J 3 bases, with 9 bases left between them. Looked up from germline, CDR1 is SEHNR and CDR2 is FQNEAQ (reference sequence). The CDR3 consists of 14 residues. In this sample, this clonotype turned up many times.

The genes are TRBV7-9 and TRBJ2-2; a weak D match, TRBD1 (5 bases). Source material: blood. The receptor's source is a young man with Graves' ophthalmopathy. CDR3 protein: CASSSDRHTGELFF. CDR3 sequence (DNA): TGTGCCAGCAGCTCCGACAGACACACCGGGGAGCTGTTTTTT.